This entry lists 7 T cell receptor beta chains sequenced from one sample in a study of shared clonotypes between healthy human individuals. TCRdb's table, derived via immunoSEQ multiplex PCR, lists solely in-frame clones and lacks some. The sample lists 1,400,000 or so clones; 98% were seen once. The sequencing sample was made of naive CD4+ T cells sorted from blood. This sample's subset: CD45RA+ positively selected. The receptor source for this set is a man younger than 45 in good health.

This sequence joins TRBV6-5 and TRBJ2-3; D is undetermined. Germline V gene lookup returns CDR1 MNHEY and CDR2 SVGAGI. V was trimmed by 2 bases and J by 6 bases, leaving 9 bases between them. This CDR3 has 13 residues. The CDR3 coding sequence is TGTGCCAGCAGTTACGTAGTAGCTGATACGCAGTATTTT. It specifies CASSYVVADTQYF.

This chain uses TRBV12-5 with TRBJ2-1; D is perhaps TRBD2 (6 bases). Deletions cut 4 bases from V and 7 bases from J, with 14 bases between. Germline V lookup: CDR1 LGHNT, CDR2 FRNRAP. This CDR3 has 14 amino acids. CDR3: CASGSGGQKNEQFF. The CDR3 coding sequence is TGTGCTAGTGGTTCTGGAGGGCAGAAGAATGAGCAGTTCTTC. The full variable domain, completed using reference TRBV12-5 and TRBJ2-1, is DARVTQTPRHKVTEMGQEVTMRCQPILGHNTVFWYRQTMMQGLELLAYFRNRAPLDDSGMPKDRFSAEMPDATLATLKIQPSEPRDSAVYFCASGSGGQKNEQFFGPGTRLTVL.

The chain has TRBV27 and TRBJ2-5; 9 positions agree with TRBD1. Germline CDR1 and CDR2: MNHEY and SMNVEV (reference sequence). V shed 10 bases and J 5 bases; nucleotides not matched to a gene: 20. This CDR3 is 17 amino acids long. This CDR3 reads CATQSRTGDLPGETQYF. The DNA of the CDR3 is TGTGCCACCCAATCCCGGACAGGGGACCTCCCGGGGGAGACCCAGTACTTC.

The V and J genes are TRBV18 and TRBJ1-3, with a possible D match to TRBD1 (6 bases). This CDR3 has 14 amino acids. The V end was cut by 4 bases, the J end by 0 bases, with 7 bases between. Germline assignment: CDR1 KGHSH and CDR2 LQKENI. The CDR3 is CASSRDISGNTIYF. DNA of the CDR3: TGTGCCAGCTCACGGGACATCTCTGGAAACACCATATATTTT.

A single count supports this clone. The V and J genes are TRBV5-1 and TRBJ2-7; 7 bases are shared with TRBD2. The ends lost 0 bases at V and 0 bases at J; junction bases unmatched: 6. The CDR3 has 16 amino acids. Germline lookup yields CDR1 SGHRS and CDR2 YFSETQ. The DNA of the CDR3 is TGCGCCAGCAGCTTGGCGGCTGGCGGGAGCTCCTACGAGCAGTACTTC. Its translation: CASSLAAGGSSYEQYF.

V usage is TRBV15 and J usage is TRBJ1-5, with D perhaps TRBD1 (5 bases). The CDR3 runs to 13 residues. Germline values: CDR1 LNHNV, CDR2 YYDKDF (reference sequence). Trimming stripped 8 bases from V and 10 bases from J, with 18 bases between. The CDR3 here is CATLRGLKPPQHF. The CDR3 nucleotides read TGTGCCACCTTGCGGGGCCTAAAACCTCCCCAGCATTTT.

This chain uses TRBV6-6 with TRBJ1-1; 7 nucleotides agree with TRBD1. The J segment lost 4 bases and the V segment lost 2 bases, leaving 1 base of the junction unmatched. Germline lookup yields CDR1 MNHNY and CDR2 SVGAGI (reference sequence). The CDR3 runs to 13 residues. The CDR3, as DNA: TGTGCCAGCAGTTACCGACAGGGCACTGAAGCTTTCTTT. Residues: CASSYRQGTEAFF.